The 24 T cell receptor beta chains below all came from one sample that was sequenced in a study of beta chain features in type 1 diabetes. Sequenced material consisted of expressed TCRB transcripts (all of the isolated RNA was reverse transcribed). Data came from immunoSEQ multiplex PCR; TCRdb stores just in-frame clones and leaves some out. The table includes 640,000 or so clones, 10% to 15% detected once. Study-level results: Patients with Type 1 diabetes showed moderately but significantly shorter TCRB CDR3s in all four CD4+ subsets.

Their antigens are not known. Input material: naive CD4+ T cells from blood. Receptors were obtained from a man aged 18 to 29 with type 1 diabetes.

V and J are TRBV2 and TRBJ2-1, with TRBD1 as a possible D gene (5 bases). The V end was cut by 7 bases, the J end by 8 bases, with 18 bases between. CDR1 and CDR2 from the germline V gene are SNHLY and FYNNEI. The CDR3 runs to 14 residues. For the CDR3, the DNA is TGTGCCAGCAAGAAGGGGCTAACCGTCGATGAGCAGTTCTTC. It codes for CASKKGLTVDEQFF.

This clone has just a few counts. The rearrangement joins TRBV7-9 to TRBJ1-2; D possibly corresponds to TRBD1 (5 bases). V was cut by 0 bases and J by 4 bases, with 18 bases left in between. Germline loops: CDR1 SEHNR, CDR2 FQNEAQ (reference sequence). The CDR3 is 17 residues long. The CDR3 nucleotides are TGTGCCAGCAGCTTAGCCGACGGGACCGCTAGGGCCTATGGCTACACCTTC. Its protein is CASSLADGTARAYGYTF.

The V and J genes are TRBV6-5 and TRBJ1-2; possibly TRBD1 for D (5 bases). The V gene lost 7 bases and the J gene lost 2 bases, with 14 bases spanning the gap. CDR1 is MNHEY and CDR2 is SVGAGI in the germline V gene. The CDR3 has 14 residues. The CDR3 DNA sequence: TGTGCCAGCACCTCACGGGCAGGGAACTATGGCTACACCTTC. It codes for CASTSRAGNYGYTF.

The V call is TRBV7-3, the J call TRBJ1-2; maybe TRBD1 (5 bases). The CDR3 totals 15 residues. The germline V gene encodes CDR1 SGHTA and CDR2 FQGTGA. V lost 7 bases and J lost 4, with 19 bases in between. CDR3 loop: CASTPGAAEVYGYTF. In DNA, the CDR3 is TGTGCCAGCACCCCCGGGGCAGCCGAAGTCTATGGCTACACCTTC.

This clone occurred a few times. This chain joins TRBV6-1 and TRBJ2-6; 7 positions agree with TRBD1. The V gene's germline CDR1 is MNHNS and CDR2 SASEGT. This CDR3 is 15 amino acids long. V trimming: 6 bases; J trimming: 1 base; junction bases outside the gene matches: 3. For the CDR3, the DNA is TGTGCCAGCAGGCAGGACAGGTCTGGGGCCAACGTCCTGACTTTC. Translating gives CASRQDRSGANVLTF.

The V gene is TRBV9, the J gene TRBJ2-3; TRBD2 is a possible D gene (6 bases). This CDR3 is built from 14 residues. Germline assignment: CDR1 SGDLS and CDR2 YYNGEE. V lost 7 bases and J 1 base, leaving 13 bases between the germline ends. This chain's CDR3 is CASGWRGRTDTQYF. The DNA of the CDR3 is TGTGCCAGCGGTTGGAGGGGACGCACAGATACGCAGTATTTT.

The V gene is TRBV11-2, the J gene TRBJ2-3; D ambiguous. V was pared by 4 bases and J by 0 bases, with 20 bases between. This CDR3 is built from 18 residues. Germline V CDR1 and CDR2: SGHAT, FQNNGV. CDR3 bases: TGTGCCAGCAGCTCCAATACCAAGAGTATCCCGAGCACAGATACGCAGTATTTT. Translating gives CASSSNTKSIPSTDTQYF. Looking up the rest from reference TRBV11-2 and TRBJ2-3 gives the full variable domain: EAGVAQSPRYKIIEKRQSVAFWCNPISGHATLYWYQQILGQGPKLLIQFQNNGVVDDSQLPKDRFSAERLKGVDSTLKIQPAKLEDSAVYLCASSSNTKSIPSTDTQYFGPGTRLTVL.

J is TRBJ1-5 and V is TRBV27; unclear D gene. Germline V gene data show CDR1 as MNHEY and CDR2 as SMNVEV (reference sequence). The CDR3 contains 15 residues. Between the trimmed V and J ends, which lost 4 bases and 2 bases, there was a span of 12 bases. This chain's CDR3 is CASSYLPDGNQPQHF. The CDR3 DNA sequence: TGTGCCAGCAGTTACCTCCCGGACGGCAATCAGCCCCAGCATTTT.

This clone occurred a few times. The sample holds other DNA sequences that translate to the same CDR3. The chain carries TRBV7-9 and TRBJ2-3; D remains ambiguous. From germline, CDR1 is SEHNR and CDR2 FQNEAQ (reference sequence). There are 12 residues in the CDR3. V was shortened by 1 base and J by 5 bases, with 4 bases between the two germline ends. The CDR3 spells CASSLVGDTQYF. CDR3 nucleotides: TGTGCCAGCAGCTTAGTGGGAGATACGCAGTATTTT.

The CDR3 sequence is CASSQQGGGNYGYTF. CDR3 nucleotide sequence: TGTGCCAGCAGCCAACAAGGAGGAGGAAACTATGGCTACACCTTC. The rearrangement joins TRBV14 to TRBJ1-2; D unclear. The V gene's germline CDR1 is SGHDN and CDR2 FVKESK. The CDR3 runs to 15 residues. Trimming stripped 2 bases from V and 2 bases from J, with 12 bases between.

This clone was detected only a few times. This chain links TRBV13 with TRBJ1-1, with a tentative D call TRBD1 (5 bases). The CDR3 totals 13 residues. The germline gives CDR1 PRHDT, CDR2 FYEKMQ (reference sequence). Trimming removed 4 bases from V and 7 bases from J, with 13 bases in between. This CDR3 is CASSSLNRIEAFF. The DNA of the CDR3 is TGTGCCAGCAGCTCGCTAAACAGGATTGAAGCTTTCTTT. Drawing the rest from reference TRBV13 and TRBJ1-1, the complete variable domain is AAGVIQSPRHLIKEKRETATLKCYPIPRHDTVYWYQQGPGQDPQFLISFYEKMQSDKGSIPDRFSAQQFSDYHSELNMSSLELGDSALYFCASSSLNRIEAFFGQGTRLTVV.

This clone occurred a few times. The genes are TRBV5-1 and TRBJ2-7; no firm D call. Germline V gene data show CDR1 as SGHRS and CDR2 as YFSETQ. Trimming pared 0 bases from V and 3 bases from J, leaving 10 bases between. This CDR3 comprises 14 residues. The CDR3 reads CASSLGHLDYEQYF. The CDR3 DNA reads TGCGCCAGCAGCTTGGGACATTTGGACTACGAGCAGTACTTC.

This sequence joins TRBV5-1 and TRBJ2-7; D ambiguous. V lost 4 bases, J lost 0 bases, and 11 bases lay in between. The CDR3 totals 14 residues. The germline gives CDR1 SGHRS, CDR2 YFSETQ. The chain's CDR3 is CASSLVGDSYEQYF. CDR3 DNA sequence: TGCGCCAGCAGCCTGGTTGGGGACTCCTACGAGCAGTACTTC.

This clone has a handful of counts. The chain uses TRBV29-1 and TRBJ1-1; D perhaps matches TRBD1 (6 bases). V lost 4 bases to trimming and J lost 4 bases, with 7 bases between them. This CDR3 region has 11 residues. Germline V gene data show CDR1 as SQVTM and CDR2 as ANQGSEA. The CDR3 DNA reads TGCAGCGTTGGACAGGTCACTGAAGCTTTCTTT. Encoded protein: CSVGQVTEAFF.

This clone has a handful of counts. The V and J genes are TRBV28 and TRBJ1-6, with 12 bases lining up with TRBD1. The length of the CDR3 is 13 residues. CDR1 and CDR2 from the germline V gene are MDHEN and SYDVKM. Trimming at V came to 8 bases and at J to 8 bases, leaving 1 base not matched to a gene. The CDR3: CASGTGGYSPLHF. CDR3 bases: TGTGCCAGCGGGACAGGGGGCTATTCACCCCTCCACTTT.

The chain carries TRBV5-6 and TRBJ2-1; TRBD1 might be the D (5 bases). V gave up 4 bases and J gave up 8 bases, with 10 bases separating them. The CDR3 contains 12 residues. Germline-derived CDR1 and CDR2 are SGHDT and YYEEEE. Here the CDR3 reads CASSARVDEQFF. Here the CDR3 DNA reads TGTGCCAGCAGCGCCAGGGTGGATGAGCAGTTCTTC.

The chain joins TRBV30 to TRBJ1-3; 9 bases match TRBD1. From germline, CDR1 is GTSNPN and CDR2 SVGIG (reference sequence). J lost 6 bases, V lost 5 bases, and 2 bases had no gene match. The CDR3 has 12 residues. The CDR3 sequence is CAWGQGSNTIYF. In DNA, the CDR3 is TGTGCCTGGGGACAGGGGTCAAACACCATATATTTT.

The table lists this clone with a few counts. The CDR3 nucleotides are TGTGCCAGCAGGAGTGAGGTTAACACCGGGGAGCTGTTTTTT. Amino acids: CASRSEVNTGELFF. The rearrangement joins TRBV2 to TRBJ2-2; D is undetermined. Germline CDR1 reads SNHLY; CDR2 reads FYNNEI. Trimming cost V 6 bases and J 2 bases, with 10 bases left between them. The CDR3 is 14 amino acids.

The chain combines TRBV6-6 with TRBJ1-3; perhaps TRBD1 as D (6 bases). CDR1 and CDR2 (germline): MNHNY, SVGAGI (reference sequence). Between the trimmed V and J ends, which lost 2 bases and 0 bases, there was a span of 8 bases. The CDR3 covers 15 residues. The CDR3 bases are TGTGCCAGCAGTTACACAGGGTCCTCTGGAAACACCATATATTTT. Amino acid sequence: CASSYTGSSGNTIYF.

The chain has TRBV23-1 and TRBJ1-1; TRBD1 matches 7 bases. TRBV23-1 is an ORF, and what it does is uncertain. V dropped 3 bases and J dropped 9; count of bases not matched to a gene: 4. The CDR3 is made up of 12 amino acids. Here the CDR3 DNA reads TGCGCCAGCAGTCACCGGGACAGCCAAGCTTTCTTT. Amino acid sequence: CASSHRDSQAFF.

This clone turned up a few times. The chain's CDR3 is CASRGNRVDSNQPQHF. The CDR3 nucleotides read TGTGCCAGCAGGGGGAACAGGGTTGATAGCAATCAGCCCCAGCATTTT. J is TRBJ1-5 and V is TRBV2; possible D gene TRBD1, 6 bases. Trimming took 6 bases from V and 0 from J, leaving 15 bases between them. From germline, CDR1 is SNHLY and CDR2 FYNNEI. The CDR3 totals 16 residues.

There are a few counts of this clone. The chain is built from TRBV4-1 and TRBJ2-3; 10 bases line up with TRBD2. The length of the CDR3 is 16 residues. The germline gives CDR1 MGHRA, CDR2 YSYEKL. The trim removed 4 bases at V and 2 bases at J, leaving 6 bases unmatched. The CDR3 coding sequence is TGCGCCAGCAGCCGCGAGCGGGGGGGCAACACAGATACGCAGTATTTT. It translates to CASSRERGGNTDTQYF.

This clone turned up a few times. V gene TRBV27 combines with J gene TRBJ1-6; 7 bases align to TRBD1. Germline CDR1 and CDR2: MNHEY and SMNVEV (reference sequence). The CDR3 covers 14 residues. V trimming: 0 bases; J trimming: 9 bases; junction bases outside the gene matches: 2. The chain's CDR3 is CASSLSPGGSPLHF. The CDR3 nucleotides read TGTGCCAGCAGTTTATCTCCAGGGGGTTCACCCCTCCACTTT.

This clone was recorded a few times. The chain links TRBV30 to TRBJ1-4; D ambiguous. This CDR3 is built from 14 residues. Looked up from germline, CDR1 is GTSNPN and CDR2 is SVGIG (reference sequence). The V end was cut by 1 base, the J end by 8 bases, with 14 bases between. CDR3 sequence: CAWSARALGEKLFF. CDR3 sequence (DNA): TGTGCCTGGAGTGCAAGGGCCTTGGGGGAAAAACTGTTTTTT.